These T cell receptor beta chains were read from a single sample in a study of T cell responses to AZD1222 COVID-19 vaccine. Measured with immunoSEQ multiplex PCR; TCRdb has only the in-frame clones, and not every one. The data show some 100,000 clones, 88% seen once. Sequenced material: peripheral blood, taken on day 0 of AZD1222 vaccination. These receptors all stem from an adult in good health. CDR3s include the opening cysteine and the closing phenylalanine or tryptophan. A D gene is named only where the DNA matches it firmly. The listing skips clone size in some rows; elsewhere it reads once, few, many or a size class.

NA,NA,19,TRBV6-6,TRBJ1-4,CASSPIWGDSDATNEKLFF,TGTGCCAGCAGTCCGATTTGGGGGGACTCAGATGCAACTAATGAAAAACTGTTTTTT
few,TRBD2,17,TRBV19,TRBJ2-5,CASSIGPSGRFQETQYF,TGTGCCAGTAGTATCGGGCCTAGCGGGAGATTCCAAGAGACCCAGTACTTC
once,TRBD1,14,TRBV10-3,TRBJ1-2,CAISGQGINYGYTF,TGTGCCATCAGTGGACAGGGTATCAACTATGGCTACACCTTC
NA,NA,12,TRBV5-4,TRBJ2-3,CASSNDIDTQYF,TGTGCCAGCAGCAACGATATAGATACGCAGTATTTT
NA,NA,14,TRBV9,TRBJ1-6,CASSPGPDNSPLHF,TGTGCCAGCAGCCCCGGGCCCGATAATTCACCCCTCCACTTT
NA,NA,15,TRBV6-5,TRBJ1-6,CASTPESSYNSPLHF,TGTGCCAGCACCCCCGAGAGCTCCTATAATTCACCCCTCCACTTT
NA,TRBD1,13,TRBV10-2,TRBJ1-1,CASRGQRSAEAFF,TGCGCCAGCAGGGGACAGCGGAGCGCTGAAGCTTTCTTT
NA,NA,14,TRBV14,TRBJ1-3,CASSRRGSGNTIYF,TGTGCCAGCAGCCGGCGGGGCTCTGGAAACACCATATATTTT
NA,NA,13,TRBV29-1,TRBJ1-4,CSVGSRLSEKLFF,TGCAGCGTGGGGTCCAGGCTGTCCGAAAAACTGTTTTTT
NA,TRBD1,15,TRBV4-1,TRBJ1-2,CASSPIGQGAGGYTF,TGCGCCAGCAGCCCCATTGGACAGGGAGCAGGAGGCTACACCTTC
once,NA,16,TRBV4-1,TRBJ2-7,CASSQGPAPSSYEQYF,TGCGCCAGCAGCCAAGGACCCGCACCCTCATCCTACGAGCAGTACTTC
NA,NA,14,TRBV5-1,TRBJ1-4,CASSPGRSGEKLFF,TGCGCCAGCAGCCCGGGGCGGTCGGGTGAAAAACTGTTTTTT
few,NA,13,TRBV30,TRBJ1-6,CAWSPGDNSPLHF,TGTGCCTGGAGTCCAGGGGACAATTCACCCCTCCACTTT
NA,NA,15,TRBV19,TRBJ2-1,CASSASPLVWNEQFF,TGTGCCAGTAGTGCATCCCCATTAGTGTGGAATGAGCAGTTCTTC
few,TRBD1,12,TRBV28,TRBJ1-1,CASRVQGTEAFF,TGTGCCAGCAGGGTACAGGGGACTGAAGCTTTCTTT
NA,NA,16,TRBV6-1,TRBJ2-1,CASSEWVEKGILEQFF,TGTGCCAGCAGTGAATGGGTGGAAAAGGGGATATTGGAGCAGTTCTTC
NA,TRBD1,16,TRBV27,TRBJ1-3,CASSSGGQDSGNTIYF,TGTGCCAGCAGTTCCGGTGGACAGGACTCTGGAAACACCATATATTTT
once,TRBD2,15,TRBV7-2,TRBJ2-5,CASSLSLAGVETQYF,TGTGCCAGCAGCTTAAGCCTAGCGGGAGTAGAGACCCAGTACTTC
NA,NA,15,TRBV28,TRBJ1-5,CASSWTSAGNQPQHF,TGTGCCAGCAGCTGGACCTCGGCGGGCAATCAGCCCCAGCATTTT
NA,TRBD2,15,TRBV7-2,TRBJ2-7,CASSFTRAAGGEQYF,TGTGCCAGCAGCTTTACTAGGGCCGCGGGGGGCGAGCAGTACTTC
NA,NA,13,TRBV2,TRBJ2-5,CASSERDRETQYF,TGTGCCAGCAGTGAGCGGGATCGGGAGACCCAGTACTTC
NA,NA,17,TRBV21-1,TRBJ2-5,CASSKAGRGVDRETQYF,TGTGCCAGCAGCAAAGCTGGCAGGGGAGTGGATCGGGAGACCCAGTACTTC
NA,NA,15,TRBV25-1,TRBJ1-4,CASSELGGASEKLFF,TGTGCCAGCAGTGAATTGGGGGGGGCGTCTGAAAAACTGTTTTTT
NA,NA,16,TRBV6-5,TRBJ2-1,CASSYSPGFLSIEQFF,TGTGCCAGCAGTTACTCCCCGGGCTTTCTTTCGATTGAGCAGTTCTTC
NA,TRBD1,16,TRBV3-1/TRBV3-2,TRBJ1-6,CASSPSGTGGNSPLHF,TGTGCCAGCAGCCCATCCGGGACAGGGGGAAATTCACCCCTCCACTTT
NA,NA,13,TRBV4-2,TRBJ2-1,CASRASDYNEQFF,TGTGCCAGCAGGGCTAGCGACTACAATGAGCAGTTCTTC
NA,NA,13,TRBV10-3,TRBJ1-5,CATAGTWEQPQHF,TGTGCCACAGCCGGGACTTGGGAACAGCCCCAGCATTTT
NA,NA,13,TRBV24-1,TRBJ2-1,CATSKRAYNEQFF,TGTGCCACCTCAAAGAGGGCCTACAATGAGCAGTTCTTC
NA,NA,15,TRBV23-1,TRBJ2-7,CASSPPGPPHYEQYF,TGCGCCAGCAGCCCCCCCGGTCCCCCACACTACGAGCAGTACTTC
NA,NA,11,TRBV28,TRBJ1-2,CASSPQYGYTF,TGTGCCAGCAGCCCTCAGTATGGCTACACCTTC
NA,NA,17,TRBV4-3,TRBJ2-6,CASSRVTEYSGANVLTF,TGCGCCAGCAGCCGAGTAACTGAATACTCTGGGGCCAACGTCCTGACTTTC
NA,NA,15,TRBV6-5,TRBJ1-1,CASSNRMDSSTEAFF,TGTGCCAGCAGTAATCGTATGGACAGTAGCACTGAAGCTTTCTTT
NA,NA,20,TRBV15,TRBJ2-6,CATSGRQAGGTLSGANVLTF,TGTGCCACCAGCGGTAGACAGGCCGGTGGGACTCTTTCTGGGGCCAACGTCCTGACTTTC
NA,NA,12,TRBV5-1,TRBJ1-6,CASSFQGPPLHF,TGCGCCAGCAGCTTCCAGGGACCACCCCTCCACTTT
few,TRBD2,15,TRBV6-5,TRBJ2-5,CASLPFSGSGETQYF,TGTGCCAGCCTACCCTTTAGCGGGAGTGGCGAGACCCAGTACTTC
NA,NA,14,TRBV9,TRBJ1-1,CASSVVAWGTEAFF,TGTGCCAGCAGCGTAGTTGCTTGGGGAACTGAAGCTTTCTTT
NA,TRBD2,15,TRBV5-1,TRBJ2-1,CASSLVTSGSDEQFF,TGCGCCAGCAGCTTGGTGACTAGCGGGAGTGATGAGCAGTTCTTC
NA,TRBD1,16,TRBV5-4,TRBJ2-3,CASRQSRGLWTDTQYF,TGTGCCAGCAGACAAAGCAGGGGGCTCTGGACAGATACGCAGTATTTT
NA,TRBD2,14,TRBV11-3,TRBJ2-5,CASSPTSGRRGQYF,TGTGCCAGCAGCCCGACTAGCGGGAGGCGTGGCCAGTACTTC
few,TRBD2,14,TRBV6-5,TRBJ2-7,CASSSDTSAYEQYF,TGTGCCAGCAGCTCCGACACTAGCGCCTACGAGCAGTACTTC
NA,TRBD1,14,TRBV2,TRBJ1-5,CASSYQGGNQPQHF,TGTGCCAGCAGTTATCAGGGGGGTAATCAGCCCCAGCATTTT
NA,TRBD2,18,TRBV5-4,TRBJ2-2,CASSLEAGGPVYTGELFF,TGTGCCAGCAGCTTGGAAGCGGGAGGGCCGGTGTACACCGGGGAGCTGTTTTTT
once,TRBD1,16,TRBV28,TRBJ1-2,CASSPGGTGLGNGYTF,TGTGCCAGCAGCCCAGGGGGGACAGGGTTGGGCAATGGCTACACCTTC
NA,TRBD1,14,TRBV30,TRBJ2-7,CAWSVDGTGAEQYF,TGTGCCTGGAGTGTAGATGGGACAGGGGCCGAGCAGTACTTC
NA,TRBD1,15,TRBV6-2/TRBV6-3,TRBJ2-3,CASSYPPDRGDTQYF,TGTGCCAGCAGTTACCCTCCCGACAGGGGGGATACGCAGTATTTT
NA,NA,17,TRBV14,TRBJ2-1,CASSPRVRTRMDNEQFF,TGTGCCAGCAGTCCCAGGGTCCGGACCCGGATGGACAATGAGCAGTTCTTC
once,TRBD2,14,TRBV5-6,TRBJ2-7,CASSLRTSGYEQYF,TGTGCCAGCAGCTTAAGGACTAGCGGCTACGAGCAGTACTTC
NA,NA,14,TRBV15,TRBJ1-4,CATSRPAMSEKLFF,TGTGCCACCAGCAGGCCTGCGATGTCGGAAAAACTGTTTTTT
NA,NA,11,TRBV29-1,TRBJ2-5,CSVFGPETQYF,TGCAGCGTTTTTGGCCCAGAGACCCAGTACTTC
NA,TRBD1,16,TRBV2,TRBJ1-1,CASSVGTGRRYTEAFF,TGTGCCAGCAGTGTCGGGACAGGGAGGAGGTACACTGAAGCTTTCTTT
NA,NA,16,TRBV30,TRBJ2-6,CAWRDLGLSGANVLTF,TGTGCCTGGAGAGACCTTGGGCTGTCTGGGGCCAACGTCCTGACTTTC
NA,TRBD1,15,TRBV7-8,TRBJ2-3,CASSLSTGGPMTQYF,TGTGCCAGCAGCTTGTCGACAGGGGGGCCCATGACGCAGTATTTT
once,TRBD2,13,TRBV7-2,TRBJ2-1,CASSPGLLNEQFF,TGTGCCAGCAGCCCGGGACTACTAAACGAGCAGTTCTTC
NA,NA,13,TRBV6-5,TRBJ1-3,CASSRRRGNTIYF,TGTGCCAGCAGCCGTCGGAGGGGAAACACCATATATTTT
few,TRBD2,15,TRBV5-1,TRBJ2-7,CASSTTAGAFYEQYF,TGCGCCAGCAGCACAACAGCGGGAGCTTTCTACGAGCAGTACTTC